The T cell receptor (beta chain) described here comes from a study of T cells in Graves' hyperthyroidism and ophthalmopathy. Any patient presenting with uncontrolled infection, other autoimmune disease, pregnancy or lactation was left out. Blood from later-ophthalmopathy patients was taken at first hyperthyroidism diagnosis. RNA transcripts provided the source from which TCR beta CDR3 regions were amplified. A set of HTBI primers served as the primers for a first-round RT-PCR of the TCR CDR3. TCRdb re-called the multiplex PCR reads through MiXCR, storing one row per CDR3 protein. Here the sample spans some 400,000 distinct CDR3 sequences, approximately 13% being singletons. This clonotype was observed many times. V lost 2 bases and J lost 2, with 4 bases in between. The CDR3 loop spans 13 amino acids. Germline V gene lookup returns CDR1 SNHLY and CDR2 FYNNEI.

V usage is TRBV2 and J usage is TRBJ1-5; D uncertain. This receptor was taken from a man aged 25 to 40 with Graves' hyperthyroidism that later progressed to Graves' ophthalmopathy. The source material was blood. In nucleotides, the CDR3 is TGTGCCAGCAGTGAATTCCGCAATCAGCCCCAGCATTTT. Translating gives CASSEFRNQPQHF.